The clone carrying this T cell receptor beta chain turned up a few times. The antigen is undetermined. This sample was included in a study of T-cell memory formation after mild COVID-19. One entry per CDR3 protein results from TCRdb running MiXCR on the 5' RACE reads. This table holds about 140,000 distinct CDR3 sequences, more than 14% found once. The length of the CDR3 is 16 residues. Trimming pared 0 bases from V and 3 bases from J, leaving 9 bases between. CDR1 and CDR2 from the germline V gene are LGHNA and YNFKEQ. General study points: CD4+ contracting clones were found mainly in CM and EM, and CD8+ ones in EMRA. Later expanders leaned toward CD4+, whereas clones contracting from day 15 to 85 were balanced CD4/CD8.

The chain carries TRBV4-2 and TRBJ1-6; D is unresolved. The clonotype comes from an adult woman who had mild COVID-19 (a few samples of this study predate the infection). Cell type and time point are not known. The sample was PBMCs or a T cell subset sorted from them (not recorded which). CDR3 bases: TGTGCCAGCAGCCAAGATGGGGTCAACTATAATTCACCCCTCCACTTT. As protein: CASSQDGVNYNSPLHF.